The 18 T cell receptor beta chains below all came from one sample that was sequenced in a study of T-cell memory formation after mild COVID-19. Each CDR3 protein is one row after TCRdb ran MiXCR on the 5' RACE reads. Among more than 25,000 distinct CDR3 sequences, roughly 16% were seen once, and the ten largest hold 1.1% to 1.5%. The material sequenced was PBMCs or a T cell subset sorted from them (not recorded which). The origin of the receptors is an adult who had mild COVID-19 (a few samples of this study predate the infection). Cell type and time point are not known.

CDR3 region: CASTPGPRNTEAFF. CDR3 DNA sequence: TGTGCCAGTACCCCGGGACCTAGGAACACTGAAGCTTTCTTT. The rearrangement uses TRBV19 and TRBJ1-1; possible D gene TRBD1, 5 bases. The CDR3 totals 14 residues. The germline CDR1 and CDR2 sequences are LNHDA and SQIVND (reference sequence). Trimming removed 7 bases at V and 1 base at J, with 13 bases between.

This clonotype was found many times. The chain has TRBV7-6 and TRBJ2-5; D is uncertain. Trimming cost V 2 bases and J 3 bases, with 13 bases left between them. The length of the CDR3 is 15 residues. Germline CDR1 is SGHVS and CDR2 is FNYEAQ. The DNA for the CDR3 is TGTGCCAGCAGCTTAAGTTTACAAGGAAAAGAGACCCAGTACTTC. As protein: CASSLSLQGKETQYF. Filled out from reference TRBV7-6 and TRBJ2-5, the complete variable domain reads GAGVSQSPRYKVTKRGQDVALRCDPISGHVSLYWYRQALGQGPEFLTYFNYEAQQDKSGLPNDRFSAERPEGSISTLTIQRTEQRDSAMYRCASSLSLQGKETQYFGPGTRLLVL.

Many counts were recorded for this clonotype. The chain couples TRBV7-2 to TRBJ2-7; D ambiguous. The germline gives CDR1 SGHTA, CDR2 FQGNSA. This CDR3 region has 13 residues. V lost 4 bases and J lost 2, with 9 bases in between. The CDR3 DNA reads TGTGCCAGCAGCTCTAGACGGGCCTACGAGCAGTACTTC. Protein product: CASSSRRAYEQYF.

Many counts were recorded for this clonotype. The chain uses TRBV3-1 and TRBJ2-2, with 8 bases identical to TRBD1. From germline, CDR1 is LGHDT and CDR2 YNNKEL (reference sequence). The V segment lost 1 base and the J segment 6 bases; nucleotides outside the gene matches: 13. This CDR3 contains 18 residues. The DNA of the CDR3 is TGTGCCAGCAGCCAAGGGGGCCTCAGGACAGGGTGGGCCGGGGAGCTGTTTTTT. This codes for CASSQGGLRTGWAGELFF. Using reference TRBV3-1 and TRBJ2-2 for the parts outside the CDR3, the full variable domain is DTAVSQTPKYLVTQMGNDKSIKCEQNLGHDTMYWYKQDSKKFLKIMFSYNNKELIINETVPNRFSPKSPDKAHLNLHINSLELGDSAVYFCASSQGGLRTGWAGELFFGEGSRLTVL.

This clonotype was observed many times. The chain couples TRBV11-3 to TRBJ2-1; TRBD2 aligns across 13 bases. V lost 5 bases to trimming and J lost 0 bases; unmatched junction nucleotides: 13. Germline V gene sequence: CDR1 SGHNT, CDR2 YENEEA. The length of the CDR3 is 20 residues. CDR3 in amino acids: CASSRRTSGRALDSYNEQFF. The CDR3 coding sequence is TGTGCCAGCAGCCGCCGGACTAGCGGGAGAGCCTTAGACTCCTACAATGAGCAGTTCTTC.

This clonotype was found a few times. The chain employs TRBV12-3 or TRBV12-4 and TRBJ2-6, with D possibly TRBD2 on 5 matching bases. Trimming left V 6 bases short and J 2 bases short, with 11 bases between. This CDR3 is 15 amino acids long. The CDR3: CASRPTRAGANVLTF. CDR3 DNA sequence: TGTGCCAGCAGACCTACTAGGGCTGGGGCCAACGTCCTGACTTTC.

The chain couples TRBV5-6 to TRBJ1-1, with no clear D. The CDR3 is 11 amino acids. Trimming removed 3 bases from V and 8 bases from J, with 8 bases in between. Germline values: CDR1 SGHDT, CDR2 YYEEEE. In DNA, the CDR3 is TGTGCCAGCAGCTACTCGGCGGAAGCTTTCTTT. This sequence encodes CASSYSAEAFF. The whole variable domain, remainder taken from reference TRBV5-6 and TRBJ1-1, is DAGVTQSPTHLIKTRGQQVTLRCSPKSGHDTVSWYQQALGQGPQFIFQYYEEEERQRGNFPDRFSGHQFPNYSSELNVNALLLGDSALYLCASSYSAEAFFGQGTRLTVV.

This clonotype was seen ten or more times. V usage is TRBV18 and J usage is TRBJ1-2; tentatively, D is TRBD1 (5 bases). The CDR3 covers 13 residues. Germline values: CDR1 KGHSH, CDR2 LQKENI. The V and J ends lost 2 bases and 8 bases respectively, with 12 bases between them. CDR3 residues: CASSPGAGQGYTF. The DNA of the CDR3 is TGTGCCAGCTCACCAGGCGCAGGGCAAGGCTACACCTTC.

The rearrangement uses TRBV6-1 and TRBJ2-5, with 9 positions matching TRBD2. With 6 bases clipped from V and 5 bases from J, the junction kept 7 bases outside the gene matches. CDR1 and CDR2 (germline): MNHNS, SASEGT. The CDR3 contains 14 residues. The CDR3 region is CASRFSGRAETQYF. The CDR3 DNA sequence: TGTGCCAGCAGATTTAGCGGGAGAGCGGAGACCCAGTACTTC.

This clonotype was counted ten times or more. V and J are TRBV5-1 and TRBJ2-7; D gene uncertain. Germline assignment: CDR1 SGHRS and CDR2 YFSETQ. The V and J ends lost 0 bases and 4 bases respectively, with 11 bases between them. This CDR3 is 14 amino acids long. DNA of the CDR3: TGCGCCAGCAGCTTGGAGACTCTCTATTACGAGCAGTACTTC. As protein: CASSLETLYYEQYF.

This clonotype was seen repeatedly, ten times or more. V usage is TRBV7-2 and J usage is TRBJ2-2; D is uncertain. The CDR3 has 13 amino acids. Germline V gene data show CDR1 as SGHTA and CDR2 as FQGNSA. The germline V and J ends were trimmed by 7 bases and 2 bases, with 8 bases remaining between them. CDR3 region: CASNSDNTGELFF. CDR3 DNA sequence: TGTGCCAGCAATTCCGATAACACCGGGGAGCTGTTTTTT. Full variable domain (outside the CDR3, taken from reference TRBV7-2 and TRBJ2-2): GAGVSQSPSNKVTEKGKDVELRCDPISGHTALYWYRQSLGQGLEFLIYFQGNSAPDKSGLPSDRFSAERTGGSVSTLTIQRTQQEDSAVYLCASNSDNTGELFFGEGSRLTVL.

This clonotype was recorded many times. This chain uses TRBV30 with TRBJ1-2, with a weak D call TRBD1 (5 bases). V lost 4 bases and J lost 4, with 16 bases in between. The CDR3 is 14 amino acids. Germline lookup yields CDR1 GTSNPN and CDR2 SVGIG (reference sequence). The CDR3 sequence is CAWKVWGSPYGYTF. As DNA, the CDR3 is TGTGCCTGGAAAGTCTGGGGGTCCCCCTATGGCTACACCTTC.

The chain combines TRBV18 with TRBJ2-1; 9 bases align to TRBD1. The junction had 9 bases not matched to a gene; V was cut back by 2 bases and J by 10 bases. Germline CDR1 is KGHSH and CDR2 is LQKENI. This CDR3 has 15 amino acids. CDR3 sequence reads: CASSPGTGRSKEQFF. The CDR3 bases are TGTGCCAGCTCACCAGGGACAGGGAGGTCCAAAGAGCAGTTCTTC. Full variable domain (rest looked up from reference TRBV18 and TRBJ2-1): NAGVMQNPRHLVRRRGQEARLRCSPMKGHSHVYWYRQLPEEGLKFMVYLQKENIIDESGMPKERFSAEFPKEGPSILRIQQVVRGDSAAYFCASSPGTGRSKEQFFGPGTRLTVL.

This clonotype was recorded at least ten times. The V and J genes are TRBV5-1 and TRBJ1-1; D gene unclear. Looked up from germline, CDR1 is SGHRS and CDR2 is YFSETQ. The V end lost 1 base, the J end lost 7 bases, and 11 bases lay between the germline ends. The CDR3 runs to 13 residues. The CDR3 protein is CASSLREQSEAFF. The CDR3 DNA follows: TGCGCCAGCAGCTTGAGGGAGCAGAGTGAAGCTTTCTTT.

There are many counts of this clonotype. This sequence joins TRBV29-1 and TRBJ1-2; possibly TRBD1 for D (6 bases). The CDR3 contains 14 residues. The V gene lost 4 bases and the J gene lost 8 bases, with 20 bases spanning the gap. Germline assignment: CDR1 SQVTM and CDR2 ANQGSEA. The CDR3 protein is CSVGGPGQVDGYTF. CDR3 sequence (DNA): TGCAGCGTTGGGGGTCCGGGACAAGTAGACGGCTACACCTTC. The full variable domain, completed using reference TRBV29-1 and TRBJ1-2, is SAVISQKPSRDICQRGTSLTIQCQVDSQVTMMFWYRQQPGQSLTLIATANQGSEATYESGFVIDKFPISRPNLTFSTLTVSNMSPEDSSIYLCSVGGPGQVDGYTFGSGTRLTVV.

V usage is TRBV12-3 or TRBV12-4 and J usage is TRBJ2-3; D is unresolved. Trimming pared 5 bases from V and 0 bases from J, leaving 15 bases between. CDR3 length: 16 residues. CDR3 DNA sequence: TGTGCCAGCAGTCCGATTCCCCAGGCAAGCACAGATACGCAGTATTTT. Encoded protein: CASSPIPQASTDTQYF.

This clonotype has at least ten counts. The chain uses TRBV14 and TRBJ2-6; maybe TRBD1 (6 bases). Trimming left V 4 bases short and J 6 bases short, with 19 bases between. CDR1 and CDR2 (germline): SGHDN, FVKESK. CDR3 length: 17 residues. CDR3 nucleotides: TGTGCCAGCAGCCTTGAGACAGGCTCCACTGTGGCCAACGTCCTGACTTTC. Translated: CASSLETGSTVANVLTF.

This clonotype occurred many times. CDR3 nucleotides: TGCGCCAGCAGCCGGGGGTACAATGAGCAGTTCTTC. Protein: CASSRGYNEQFF. The chain employs TRBV23-1 and TRBJ2-1; TRBD2 is a possible D gene (6 bases). TRBV23-1 has ORF status, its function being uncertain. The CDR3 sequence is 12 residues long. V shed 6 bases and J shed 4 bases, with 7 bases lying between them.